This record concerns one T cell receptor beta chain sequence. Its specificity is not known. Other DNA variants within this sample encode the same CDR3. Source study methods: Filtering differed, since immunoSEQ gave only junction sequences and no quality scores. The method was immunoSEQ multiplex PCR; TCRdb's version includes in-frame clones alone and lacks a portion of them. The DNA was the basis for D and trimming; V, J and clone size are from that table. The sample holds a few million clones, more than 80% seen once. Trimming took off 3 bases at V and 2 bases at J, with 8 bases between the two ends. The CDR3 consists of 14 residues. Germline lookup yields CDR1 SGHNT and CDR2 YENEEA. This specimen comes from a study of shared clonotypes between healthy human individuals. Study outcomes and limitations: Represented diversity, genetic and exposure-history alike, was limited by few donors. Researchers found naive subsets generally carried larger estimated richness than memory subsets.

This sequence originates from a man aged 18 to 30 in good health. Some clones in this sample may be carry-over from other donors' samples. The rearrangement uses TRBV11-3 and TRBJ1-3, with D possibly TRBD1 on 6 matching bases. Specimen: naive CD4+ T cells from PBMCs. The subset denotes: CD45RA+ positively selected. The CDR3 region has the DNA TGTGCCAGCAGCTTGGGGGGGCCTGGAAACACCATATATTTT. Protein sequence: CASSLGGPGNTIYF.